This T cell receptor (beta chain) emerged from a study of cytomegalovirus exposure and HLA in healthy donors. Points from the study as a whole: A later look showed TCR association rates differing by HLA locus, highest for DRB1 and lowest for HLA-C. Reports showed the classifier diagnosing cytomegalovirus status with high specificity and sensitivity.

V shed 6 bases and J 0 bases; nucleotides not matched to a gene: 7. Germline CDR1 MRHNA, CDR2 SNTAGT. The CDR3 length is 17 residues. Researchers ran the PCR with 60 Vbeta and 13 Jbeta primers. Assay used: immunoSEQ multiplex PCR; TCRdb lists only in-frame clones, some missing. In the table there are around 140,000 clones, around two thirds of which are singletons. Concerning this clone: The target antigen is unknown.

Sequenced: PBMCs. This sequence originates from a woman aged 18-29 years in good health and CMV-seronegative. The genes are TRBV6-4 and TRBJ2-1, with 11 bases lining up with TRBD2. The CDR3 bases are TGTGCCAGCAGACCAACTAGCGGGGGTTACTCCTACAATGAGCAGTTCTTC. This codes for CASRPTSGGYSYNEQFF.